The clone carrying this T cell receptor (beta chain) was found many times. This CDR3 has 15 amino acids. Per germline, CDR1 LGHNA and CDR2 YNFKEQ. The V gene lost 0 bases and the J gene lost 5 bases, with 13 bases spanning the gap. The sample comes from a study of Graves' ophthalmopathy and Graves' hyperthyroidism. For repertoire sequencing, the TCR beta CDR3 regions were amplified from RNA transcripts. HTBI primers were used in a first-round RT-PCR, which preceded a second-round multiplex PCR. TCRdb reprocessed the multiplex PCR reads with MiXCR, giving one entry per CDR3 protein. Seen here are over a million distinct CDR3 sequences, about 36% observed once, and the top ten hold roughly 10%.

The rearrangement joins TRBV4-2 to TRBJ2-5, with D possibly being TRBD2 (6 bases). The sequenced material came from peripheral blood or thyroid tissue (not recorded which). The sequence was collected from an adult man with Graves' hyperthyroidism. The CDR3 DNA follows: TGTGCCAGCAGCCAAGACGCCGGGACTCGGGAGACCCAGTACTTC. Translating gives CASSQDAGTRETQYF.